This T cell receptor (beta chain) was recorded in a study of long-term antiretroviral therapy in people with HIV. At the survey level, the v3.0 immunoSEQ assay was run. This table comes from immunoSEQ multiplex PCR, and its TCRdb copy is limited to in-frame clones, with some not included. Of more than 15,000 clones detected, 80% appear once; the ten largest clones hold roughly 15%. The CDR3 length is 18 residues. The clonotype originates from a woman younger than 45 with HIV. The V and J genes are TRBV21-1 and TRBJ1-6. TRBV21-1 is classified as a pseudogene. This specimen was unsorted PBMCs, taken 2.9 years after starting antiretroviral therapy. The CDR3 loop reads CASSSPDREGSYNSPLHF. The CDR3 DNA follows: TGTGCCAGCAGCTCCCCCGACAGGGAGGGCTCCTATAATTCACCCCTCCACTTT.